The clone carrying this T cell receptor (beta chain) is a singleton in its sample. Its antigen is currently unknown. One junction end does not reproduce the germline sequence, and a read error may be involved. This record comes from a study of CD8 T cells in Susac syndrome. Study-wide findings and caveats: The study acknowledged a relatively small number of individuals in its TCR sequencing and HLA analysis.

CD8+ and CD4+ blood T cells underwent TCR beta sequencing. Germline CDR1 GTSNPN, CDR2 SVGIG (reference sequence). This CDR3 has 14 residues. Random hexamers served to reverse transcribe roughly 0.5 to 1 ug RNA. By means of immunoSEQ multiplex PCR, TCR beta CDR3 spanning 54 Vbeta and 13 Jbeta underwent amplification. TCRdb reanalysed the immunoSEQ multiplex PCR reads using MiXCR and keeps one entry per CDR3 protein. There are about 250,000 distinct CDR3 sequences in the sample; just over 90% occur only once, and around 0.07% lies in the top ten. The receptor's source is a human donor with multiple sclerosis. The chain recombines TRBV30 with TRBJ2-7; 8 bases are a match to TRBD1. Sequencing was carried out using CD4+ T cells from PBMCs. In nucleotides, the CDR3 is TGTGCCTGGAGTGGGGGACAGGCCACCTACGGGCAGTACTTC. It translates to CAWSGGQATYGQYF. Variable domain in full (rest from reference TRBV30 and TRBJ2-7): SQTIHQWPATLVQPVGSPLSLECTVEGTSNPNLYWYRQAAGRGLQLLFYSVGIGQISSEVPQNLSASRPQDRQFILSSKKLLLSDSGFYLCAWSGGQATYGQYFGPGTRLTVT.